The clone carrying this T cell receptor beta chain was seen at least ten times. The antigen is undetermined. The CDR3 loop spans 15 amino acids. The germline gives CDR1 SGHDT, CDR2 YYEEEE. V lost 2 bases and J lost 4, with 13 bases in between. This sample was taken from a study of T cells in Graves' hyperthyroidism and ophthalmopathy. The study, taken as a whole, reports: A model of 13 V-J pairs discriminated ophthalmopathy from stable hyperthyroidism. In blood, most of the thyroid clonotypes expanded above 0.001 were also present. Ophthalmopathy got predicted by the model a median about six months before its onset.

RNA transcripts yielded amplified TCR beta CDR3 regions. A first-round RT-PCR of the TCR CDR3 used the HTBI primer set. One entry per CDR3 protein, called by TCRdb with MiXCR from the multiplex PCR reads. The repertoire holds 500,000 to 550,000 distinct CDR3 sequences, with less than 25% as singletons. Uncontrolled infection, other autoimmune disease, pregnancy or lactation barred patients from enrollment. This sequence originates from a man younger than 30 with Graves' hyperthyroidism. Sequencing was done on a sample of blood. The rearrangement uses TRBV5-6 and TRBJ1-5; D gene unclear. The CDR3 region has the DNA TGTGCCAGCAGCTTTCCGGGAAGGGAAAATCAGCCCCAGCATTTT. It yields the protein CASSFPGRENQPQHF.